This is a list of T cell receptor beta chains from one sample in a study of cytomegalovirus exposure and HLA in healthy donors. Using immunoSEQ multiplex PCR, the repertoire was profiled, and TCRdb retains in-frame clones only, with some absent. The table has roughly 73,000 clones, around 84% seen once; the top ten hold roughly 2.6%. Specimen: PBMCs. The origin of the receptors is a woman aged 45-65 years in good health and CMV-seronegative. Both conserved end residues are part of each CDR3. D genes are given only for firm matches.

CDR3 protein: CASSLESATAYNEQFF
D gene: .
V gene: TRBV27

CDR3 protein: CASSTGQRKNIQYF
D gene: TRBD1
V gene: TRBV28

CDR3 protein: CASSMGSKLPLPKAFF
D gene: .
V gene: TRBV19

CDR3 protein: CASSLGKRSDRRNTEAFF
D gene: TRBD1
V gene: TRBV5-1

CDR3 protein: CAWSDPRTGGAGGYTF
D gene: TRBD1
V gene: TRBV30

CDR3 protein: CASSDPDRAWETQYF
D gene: .
V gene: TRBV25-1

CDR3 protein: CASSYGLAGTDTQYF
D gene: TRBD2
V gene: TRBV5-4

CDR3 protein: CASSPGGQETQYF
D gene: TRBD1
V gene: TRBV28

CDR3 protein: CASSSYVNQPQHF
D gene: .
V gene: TRBV27

CDR3 protein: CATSRGTGERLGYTF
D gene: TRBD1
V gene: TRBV15

CDR3 protein: CASSLLEGADEQFF
D gene: TRBD1
V gene: TRBV5-1

CDR3 protein: CASSFQDRWGETQYF
D gene: TRBD1
V gene: TRBV7-7

CDR3 protein: CASSQDFGTGSLNEQFF
D gene: TRBD1
V gene: TRBV4-2

CDR3 protein: CSVRQGNEKLFF
D gene: .
V gene: TRBV29-1

CDR3 protein: CASSGLGSGVGEKLFF
D gene: .
V gene: TRBV2

CDR3 protein: CASRRRDASTGELFF
D gene: .
V gene: TRBV27

CDR3 protein: CASSVSGSTDTQYF
D gene: .
V gene: TRBV9

CDR3 protein: CASSDSGTPQETQYF
D gene: .
V gene: TRBV6-6

CDR3 protein: CASSLALAVVDTQYF
D gene: .
V gene: TRBV7-6

CDR3 protein: CASSVAGGGRGGYTF
D gene: .
V gene: TRBV9

CDR3 protein: CASSAGLAGHQETQYF
D gene: TRBD2
V gene: TRBV5-4

CDR3 protein: CASSFRDRGSVEQYF
D gene: TRBD1
V gene: TRBV28

CDR3 protein: CASSLGTGNTEAFF
D gene: TRBD1
V gene: TRBV5-4

CDR3 protein: CASSQADSETYNEQFF
D gene: .
V gene: TRBV4-1

CDR3 protein: CASRQDRGREKLFF
D gene: TRBD1
V gene: TRBV6-5

CDR3 protein: CASSIKDSSGANVLTF
D gene: .
V gene: TRBV27

CDR3 protein: CASSLEGGFGEQYF
D gene: TRBD2
V gene: TRBV11-2

CDR3 protein: CASSYSGGVREDTQYF
D gene: .
V gene: TRBV6-6

CDR3 protein: CASSYGREGGYTF
D gene: .
V gene: TRBV6-5

CDR3 protein: CASSPDPEAGDGTDTQYF
D gene: TRBD2
V gene: TRBV14

CDR3 protein: CASSRHRDYQETQYF
D gene: .
V gene: TRBV14

CDR3 protein: CASSELQGLYNEQFF
D gene: TRBD1
V gene: TRBV9

CDR3 protein: CAWMREMSGNTIYF
D gene: .
V gene: TRBV30

CDR3 protein: CASEAGPGGVEQYF
D gene: .
V gene: TRBV5-1

CDR3 protein: CASSRGMNTEAFF
D gene: .
V gene: TRBV7-3

CDR3 protein: CASGSGQGNSPLHF
D gene: TRBD1
V gene: TRBV7-9

CDR3 protein: CASSKPRDQETQYF
D gene: .
V gene: TRBV5-6

CDR3 protein: CASTARGLLNYGYTF
D gene: .
V gene: TRBV5-6

CDR3 protein: CASSIGGDEQYF
D gene: TRBD2
V gene: TRBV5-1

CDR3 protein: CATSRNFIDTQYF
D gene: .
V gene: TRBV15

CDR3 protein: CASRNRGQNEQYF
D gene: TRBD1
V gene: TRBV6-1

CDR3 protein: CASSFPPGQGDYEQYF
D gene: TRBD1
V gene: TRBV5-8

CDR3 protein: CASSIPDRGLNEKLFF
D gene: TRBD1
V gene: TRBV19

CDR3 protein: CASSFSGQGYSYTGELFF
D gene: TRBD1
V gene: TRBV5-6

CDR3 protein: CASSLQGIREKLFF
D gene: .
V gene: TRBV6-1

CDR3 protein: CASSVGQGTYNEQFF
D gene: .
V gene: TRBV9

CDR3 protein: CASSPPSPSSSLNIQYF
D gene: .
V gene: TRBV18

CDR3 protein: CASSLSTAFLNEQFF
D gene: .
V gene: TRBV5-4

CDR3 protein: CSVGRTGWTEAFF
D gene: TRBD1
V gene: TRBV29-1

CDR3 protein: CASSSPGINYEQYF
D gene: .
V gene: TRBV27

CDR3 protein: CSVLGYRGQETQYF
D gene: .
V gene: TRBV29-1

CDR3 protein: CASSEGSGLNYGYTF
D gene: .
V gene: TRBV6-1

CDR3 protein: CASSQFIGTGGANEKLFF
D gene: TRBD1
V gene: TRBV4-2

CDR3 protein: CASSLTGQGKRTEAFF
D gene: TRBD1
V gene: TRBV7-3

CDR3 protein: CSVSGREGGEQFF
D gene: TRBD2
V gene: TRBV29-1

CDR3 protein: CASTPRGRTEAFF
D gene: .
V gene: TRBV27

CDR3 protein: CASSVGLAGRYEQYF
D gene: TRBD2
V gene: TRBV9

CDR3 protein: CASTRQAGETQYF
D gene: .
V gene: TRBV27

CDR3 protein: CAPARANKNNEQFF
D gene: .
V gene: TRBV7-9